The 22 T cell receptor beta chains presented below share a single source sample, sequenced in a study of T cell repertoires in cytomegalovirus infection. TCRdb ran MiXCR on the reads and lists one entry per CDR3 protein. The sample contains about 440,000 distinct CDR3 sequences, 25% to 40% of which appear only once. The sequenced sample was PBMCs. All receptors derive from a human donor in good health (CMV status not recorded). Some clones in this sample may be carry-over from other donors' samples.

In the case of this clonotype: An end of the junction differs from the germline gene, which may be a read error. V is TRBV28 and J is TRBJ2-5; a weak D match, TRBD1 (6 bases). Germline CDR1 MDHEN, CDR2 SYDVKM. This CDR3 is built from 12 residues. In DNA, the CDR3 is TGTGCCCGCAGGGGTGCCGGAGAGACCCAGTACTTC. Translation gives CARRGAGETQYF.

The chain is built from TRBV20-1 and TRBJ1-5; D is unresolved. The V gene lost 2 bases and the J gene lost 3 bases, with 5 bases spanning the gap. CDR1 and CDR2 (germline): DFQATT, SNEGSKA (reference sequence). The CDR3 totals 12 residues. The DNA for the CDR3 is TGCAGTGCTAGACAGTCCAATCAGCCCCAGCATTTT. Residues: CSARQSNQPQHF.

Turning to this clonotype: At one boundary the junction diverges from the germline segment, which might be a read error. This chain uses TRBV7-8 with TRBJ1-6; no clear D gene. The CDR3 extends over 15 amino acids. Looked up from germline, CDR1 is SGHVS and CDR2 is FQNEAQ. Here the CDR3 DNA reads TGTGCCAGCAGCTTAGTTGGCCAATATAATTCACGCCTCCACTTT. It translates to CASSLVGQYNSRLHF. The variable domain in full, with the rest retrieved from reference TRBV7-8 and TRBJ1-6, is GAGVSQSPRYKVAKRGQDVALRCDPISGHVSLFWYQQALGQGPEFLTYFQNEAQLDKSGLPSDRFFAERPEGSVSTLKIQRTQQEDSAVYLCASSLVGQYNSRLHFGNGTRLTVT.

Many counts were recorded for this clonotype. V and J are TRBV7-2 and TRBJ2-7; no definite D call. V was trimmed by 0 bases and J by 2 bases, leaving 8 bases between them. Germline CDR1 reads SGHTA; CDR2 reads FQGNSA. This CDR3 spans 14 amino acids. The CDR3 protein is CASSLATAAYEQYF. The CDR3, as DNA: TGTGCCAGCAGCTTAGCAACGGCCGCCTACGAGCAGTACTTC.

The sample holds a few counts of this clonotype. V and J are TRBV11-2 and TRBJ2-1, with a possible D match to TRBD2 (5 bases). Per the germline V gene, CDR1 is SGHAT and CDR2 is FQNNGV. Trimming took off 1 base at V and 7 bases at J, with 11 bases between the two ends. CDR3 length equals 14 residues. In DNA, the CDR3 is TGTGCCAGCAGCTTAGCCGTTGGGAGAAATGAGCAGTTCTTC. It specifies CASSLAVGRNEQFF.

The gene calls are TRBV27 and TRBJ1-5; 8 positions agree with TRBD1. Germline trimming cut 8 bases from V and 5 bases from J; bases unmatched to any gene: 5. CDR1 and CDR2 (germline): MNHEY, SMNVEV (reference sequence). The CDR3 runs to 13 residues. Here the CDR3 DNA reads TGTGCCAGCGGACAGGGCGGGGATCAGCCCCAGCATTTT. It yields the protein CASGQGGDQPQHF.

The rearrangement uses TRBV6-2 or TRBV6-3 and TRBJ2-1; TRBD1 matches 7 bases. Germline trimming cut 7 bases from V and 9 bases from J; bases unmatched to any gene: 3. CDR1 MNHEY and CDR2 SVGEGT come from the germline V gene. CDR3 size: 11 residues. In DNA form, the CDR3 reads TGTGCCAGCAACAGGGGTGGTGAGCAGTTCTTC. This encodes CASNRGGEQFF.

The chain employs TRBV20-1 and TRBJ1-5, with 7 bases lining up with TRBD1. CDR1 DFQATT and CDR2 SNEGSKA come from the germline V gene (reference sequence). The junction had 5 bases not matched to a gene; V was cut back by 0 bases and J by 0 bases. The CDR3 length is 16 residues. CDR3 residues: CSARDSGQHSNQPQHF. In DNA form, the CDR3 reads TGCAGTGCTAGAGATTCGGGACAGCATAGCAATCAGCCCCAGCATTTT.

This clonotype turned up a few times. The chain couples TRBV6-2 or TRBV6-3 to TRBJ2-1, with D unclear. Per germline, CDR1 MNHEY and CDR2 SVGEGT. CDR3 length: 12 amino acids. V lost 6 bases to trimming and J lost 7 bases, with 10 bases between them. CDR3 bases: TGTGCCAGCAGCCACCCTCTTAATGAGCAGTTCTTC. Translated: CASSHPLNEQFF.

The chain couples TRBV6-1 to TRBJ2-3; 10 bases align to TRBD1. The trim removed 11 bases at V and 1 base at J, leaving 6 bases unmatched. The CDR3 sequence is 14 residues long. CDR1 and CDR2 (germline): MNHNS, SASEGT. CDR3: CACDRGRGTDTQYF. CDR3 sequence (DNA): TGTGCCTGCGACAGGGGGCGCGGCACAGATACGCAGTATTTT.

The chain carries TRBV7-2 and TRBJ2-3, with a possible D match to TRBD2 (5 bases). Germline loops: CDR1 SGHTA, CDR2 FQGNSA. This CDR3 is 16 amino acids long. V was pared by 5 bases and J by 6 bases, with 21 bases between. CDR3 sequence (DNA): TGTGCCAGCAGCGTAGTCCTGTCTATCGGGGAGGATACGCAGTATTTT. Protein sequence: CASSVVLSIGEDTQYF.

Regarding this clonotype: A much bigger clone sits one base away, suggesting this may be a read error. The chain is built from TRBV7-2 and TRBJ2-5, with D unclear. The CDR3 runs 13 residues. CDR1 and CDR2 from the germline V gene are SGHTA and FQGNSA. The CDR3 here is CASRLVRMKTQYF. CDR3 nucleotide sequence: TGTGCCAGCAGATTAGTCAGGATGAAGACCCAGTACTTC.

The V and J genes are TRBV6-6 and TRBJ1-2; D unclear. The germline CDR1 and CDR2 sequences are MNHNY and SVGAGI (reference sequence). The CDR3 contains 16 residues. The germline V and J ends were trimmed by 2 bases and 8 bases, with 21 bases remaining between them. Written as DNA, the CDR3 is TGTGCCAGCAGTTACGAGACGGATGGCCTACTCGGAGGCTACACCTTC. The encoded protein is CASSYETDGLLGGYTF.

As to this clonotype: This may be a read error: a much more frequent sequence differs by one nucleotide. The CDR3 is CASSLDRTATVTNYGYTF. The CDR3 DNA follows: TGTGCCAGCAGCTTAGACAGAACCGCGACAGTCACTAACTATGGCTACACCTTC. The genes are TRBV7-2 and TRBJ1-2; possibly TRBD1 for D (5 bases). The CDR3 spans 18 residues. The ends were cut back, 1 base at V and 0 bases at J, with 18 bases in the middle. Germline V lookup: CDR1 SGHTA, CDR2 FQGNSA. The full variable domain, its missing parts supplied by reference TRBV7-2 and TRBJ1-2, is GAGVSQSPSNKVTEKGKDVELRCDPISGHTALYWYRQSLGQGLEFLIYFQGNSAPDKSGLPSDRFSAERTGGSVSTLTIQRTQQEDSAVYLCASSLDRTATVTNYGYTFGSGTRLTVV.

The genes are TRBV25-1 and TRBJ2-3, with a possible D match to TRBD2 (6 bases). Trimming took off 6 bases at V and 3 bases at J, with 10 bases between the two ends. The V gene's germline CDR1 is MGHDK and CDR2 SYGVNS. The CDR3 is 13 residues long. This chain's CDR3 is CASSARGTDTQYF. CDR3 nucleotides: TGTGCCAGCAGCGCCCGGGGGACAGATACGCAGTATTTT.

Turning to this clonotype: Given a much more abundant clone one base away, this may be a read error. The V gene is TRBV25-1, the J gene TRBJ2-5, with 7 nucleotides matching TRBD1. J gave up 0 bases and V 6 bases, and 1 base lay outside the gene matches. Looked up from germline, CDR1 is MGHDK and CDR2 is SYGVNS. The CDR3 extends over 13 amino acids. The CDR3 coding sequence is TGTGCCAGCAGCGACAGGGACCAAGAGACCCAGTACTTC. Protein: CASSDRDQETQYF.

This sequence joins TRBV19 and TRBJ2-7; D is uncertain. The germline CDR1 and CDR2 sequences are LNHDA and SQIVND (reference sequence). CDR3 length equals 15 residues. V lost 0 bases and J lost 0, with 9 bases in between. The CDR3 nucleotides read TGTGCCAGTAGTATAGAGGGCTTTACCTCCTACGAGCAGTACTTC. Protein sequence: CASSIEGFTSYEQYF.

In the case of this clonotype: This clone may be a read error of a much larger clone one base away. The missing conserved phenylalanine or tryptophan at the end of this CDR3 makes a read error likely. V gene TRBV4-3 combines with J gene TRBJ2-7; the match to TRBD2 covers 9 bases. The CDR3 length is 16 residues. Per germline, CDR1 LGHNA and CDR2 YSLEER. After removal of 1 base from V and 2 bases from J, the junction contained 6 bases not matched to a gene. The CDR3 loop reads CASSQVTTSGPYEQYL. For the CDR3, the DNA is TGCGCCAGCAGCCAAGTTACGACTAGCGGACCCTACGAGCAGTACTTA.

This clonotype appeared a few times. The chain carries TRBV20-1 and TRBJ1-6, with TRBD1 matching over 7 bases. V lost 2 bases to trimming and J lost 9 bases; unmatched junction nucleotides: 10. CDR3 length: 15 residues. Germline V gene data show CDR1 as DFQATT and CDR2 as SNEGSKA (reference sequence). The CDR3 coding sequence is TGCAGTGCTAGACTCCCGACAGGGAACGGTTCACCCCTCCACTTT. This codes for CSARLPTGNGSPLHF.

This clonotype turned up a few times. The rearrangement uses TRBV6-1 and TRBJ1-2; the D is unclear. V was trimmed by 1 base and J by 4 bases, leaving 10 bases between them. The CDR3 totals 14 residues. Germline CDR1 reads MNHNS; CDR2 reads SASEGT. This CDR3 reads CASSEGHRVYGYTF. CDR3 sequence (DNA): TGTGCCAGCAGTGAAGGACACAGAGTCTATGGCTACACCTTC.

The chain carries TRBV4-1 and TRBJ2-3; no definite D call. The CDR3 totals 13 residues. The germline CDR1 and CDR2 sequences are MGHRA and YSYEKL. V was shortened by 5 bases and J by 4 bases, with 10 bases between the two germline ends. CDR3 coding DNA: TGCGCCAGCAGCGCCCACATGGCAGATACGCAGTATTTT. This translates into CASSAHMADTQYF.

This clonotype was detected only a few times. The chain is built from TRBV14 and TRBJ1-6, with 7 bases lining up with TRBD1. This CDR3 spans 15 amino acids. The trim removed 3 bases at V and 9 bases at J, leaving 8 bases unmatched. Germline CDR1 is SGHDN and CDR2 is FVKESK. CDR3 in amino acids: CASSHEGGRRSPLHF. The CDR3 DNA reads TGTGCCAGCAGCCATGAAGGGGGCAGGCGTTCACCCCTCCACTTT.